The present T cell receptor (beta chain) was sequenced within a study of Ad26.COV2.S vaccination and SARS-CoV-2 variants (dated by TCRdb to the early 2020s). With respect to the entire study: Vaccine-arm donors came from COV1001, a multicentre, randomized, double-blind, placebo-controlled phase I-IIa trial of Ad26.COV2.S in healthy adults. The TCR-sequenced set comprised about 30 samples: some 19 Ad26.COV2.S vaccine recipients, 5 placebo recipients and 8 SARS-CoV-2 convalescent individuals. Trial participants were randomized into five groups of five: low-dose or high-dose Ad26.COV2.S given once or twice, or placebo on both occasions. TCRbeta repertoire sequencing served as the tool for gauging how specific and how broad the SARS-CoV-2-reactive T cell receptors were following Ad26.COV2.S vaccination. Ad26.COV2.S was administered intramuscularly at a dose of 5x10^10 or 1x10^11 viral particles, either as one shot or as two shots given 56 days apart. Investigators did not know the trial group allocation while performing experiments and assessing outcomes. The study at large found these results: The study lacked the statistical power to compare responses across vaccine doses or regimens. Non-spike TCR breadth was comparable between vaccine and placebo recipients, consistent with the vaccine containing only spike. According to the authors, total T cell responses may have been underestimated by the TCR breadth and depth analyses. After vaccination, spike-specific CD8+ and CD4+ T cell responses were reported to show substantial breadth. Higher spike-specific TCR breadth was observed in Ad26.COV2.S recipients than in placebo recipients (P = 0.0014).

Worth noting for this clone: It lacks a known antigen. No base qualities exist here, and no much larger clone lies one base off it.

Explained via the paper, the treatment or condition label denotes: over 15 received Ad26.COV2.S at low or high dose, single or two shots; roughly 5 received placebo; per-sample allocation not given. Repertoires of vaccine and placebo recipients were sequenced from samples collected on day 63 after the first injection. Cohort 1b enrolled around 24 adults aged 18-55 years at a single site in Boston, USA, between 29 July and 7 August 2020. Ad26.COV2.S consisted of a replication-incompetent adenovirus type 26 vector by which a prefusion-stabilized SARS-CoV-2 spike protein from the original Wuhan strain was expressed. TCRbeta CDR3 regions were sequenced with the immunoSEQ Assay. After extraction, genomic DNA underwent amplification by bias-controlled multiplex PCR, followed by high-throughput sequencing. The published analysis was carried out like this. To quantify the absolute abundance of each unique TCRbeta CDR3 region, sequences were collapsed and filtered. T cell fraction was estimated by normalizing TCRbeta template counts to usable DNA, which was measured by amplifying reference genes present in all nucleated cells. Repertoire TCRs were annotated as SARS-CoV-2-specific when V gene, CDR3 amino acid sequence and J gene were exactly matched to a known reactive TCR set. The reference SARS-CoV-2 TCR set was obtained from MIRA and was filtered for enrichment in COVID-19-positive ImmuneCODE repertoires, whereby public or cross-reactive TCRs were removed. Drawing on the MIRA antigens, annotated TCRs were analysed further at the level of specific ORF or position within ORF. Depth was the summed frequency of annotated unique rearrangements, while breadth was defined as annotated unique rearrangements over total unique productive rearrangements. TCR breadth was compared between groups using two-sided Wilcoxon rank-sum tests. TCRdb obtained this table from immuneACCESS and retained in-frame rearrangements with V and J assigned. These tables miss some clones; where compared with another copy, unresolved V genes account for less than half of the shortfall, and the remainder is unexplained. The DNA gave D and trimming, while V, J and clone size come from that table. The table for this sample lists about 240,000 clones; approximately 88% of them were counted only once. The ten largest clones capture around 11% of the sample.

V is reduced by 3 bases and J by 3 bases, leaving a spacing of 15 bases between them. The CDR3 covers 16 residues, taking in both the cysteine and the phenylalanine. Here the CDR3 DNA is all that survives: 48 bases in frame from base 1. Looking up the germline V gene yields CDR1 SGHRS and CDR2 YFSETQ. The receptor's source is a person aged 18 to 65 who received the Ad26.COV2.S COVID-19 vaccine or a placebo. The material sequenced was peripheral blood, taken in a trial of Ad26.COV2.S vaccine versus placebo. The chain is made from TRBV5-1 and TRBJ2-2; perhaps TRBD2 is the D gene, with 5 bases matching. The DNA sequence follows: TGCGCCAGCAGCTCCCTCGGGCAAGCGGACACCGGGGAGCTGTTTTTT. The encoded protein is CASSSLGQADTGELFF.